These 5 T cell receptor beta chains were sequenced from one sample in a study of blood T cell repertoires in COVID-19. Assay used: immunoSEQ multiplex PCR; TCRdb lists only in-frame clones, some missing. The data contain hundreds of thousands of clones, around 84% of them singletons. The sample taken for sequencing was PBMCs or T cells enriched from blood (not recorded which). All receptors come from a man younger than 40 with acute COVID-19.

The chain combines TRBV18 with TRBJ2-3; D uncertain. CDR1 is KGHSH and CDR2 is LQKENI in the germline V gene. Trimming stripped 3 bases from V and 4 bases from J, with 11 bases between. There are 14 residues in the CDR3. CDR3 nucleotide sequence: TGTGCCAGCTCACCCACCGTTGGGCCAGATACGCAGTATTTT. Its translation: CASSPTVGPDTQYF.

This chain's CDR3 is CASSLEVRGNYGYTF. The DNA of the CDR3 is TGTGCCAGCAGCTTAGAAGTGAGAGGGAACTATGGCTACACCTTC. The V and J genes are TRBV7-9 and TRBJ1-2; D gene unclear. Germline CDR1 reads SEHNR; CDR2 reads FQNEAQ (reference sequence). This CDR3 has 15 residues. With 1 base removed from V and 2 bases from J, the gap between germline ends came to 11 bases.

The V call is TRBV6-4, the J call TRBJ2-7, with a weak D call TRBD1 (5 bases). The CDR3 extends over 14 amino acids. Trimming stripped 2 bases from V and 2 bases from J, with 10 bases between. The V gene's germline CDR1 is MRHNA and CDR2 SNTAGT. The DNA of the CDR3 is TGTGCCAGCAGTGACCACGACAGAACCTACGAGCAGTACGTC. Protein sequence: CASSDHDRTYEQYV.

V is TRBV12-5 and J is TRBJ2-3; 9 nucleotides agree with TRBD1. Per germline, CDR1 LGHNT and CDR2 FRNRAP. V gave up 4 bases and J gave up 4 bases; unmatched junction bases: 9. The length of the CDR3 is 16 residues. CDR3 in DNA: TGTGCTAGTGGTTCCAATACAGGGGGCTGGGCAGATACGCAGTATTTT. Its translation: CASGSNTGGWADTQYF.

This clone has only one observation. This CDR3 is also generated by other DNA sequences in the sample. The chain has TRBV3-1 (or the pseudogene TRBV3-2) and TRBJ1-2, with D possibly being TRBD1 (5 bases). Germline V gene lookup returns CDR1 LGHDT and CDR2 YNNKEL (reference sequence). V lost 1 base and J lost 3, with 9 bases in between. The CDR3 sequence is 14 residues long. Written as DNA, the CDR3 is TGTGCCAGCAGCCAAGGAAGCAGGGACTATGGCTACACCTTC. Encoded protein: CASSQGSRDYGYTF.